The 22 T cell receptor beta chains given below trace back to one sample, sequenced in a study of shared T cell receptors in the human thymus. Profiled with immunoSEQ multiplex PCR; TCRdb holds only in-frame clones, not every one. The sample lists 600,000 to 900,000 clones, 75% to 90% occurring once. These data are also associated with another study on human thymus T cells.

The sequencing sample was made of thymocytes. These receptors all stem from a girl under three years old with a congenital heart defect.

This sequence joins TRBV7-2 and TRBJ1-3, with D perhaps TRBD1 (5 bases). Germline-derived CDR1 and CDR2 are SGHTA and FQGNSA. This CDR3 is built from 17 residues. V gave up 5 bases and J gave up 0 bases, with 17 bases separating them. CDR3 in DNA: TGTGCCAGCAGCGAAAACTGGGACTCCATCTCTGGAAACACCATATATTTT. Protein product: CASSENWDSISGNTIYF.

CDR3: CASSCTTGTSGAETQYF. CDR3 nucleotide sequence: TGTGCCAGCAGCTGTACTACCGGGACTAGCGGGGCGGAGACCCAGTACTTC. This chain links TRBV7-9 with TRBJ2-5; 13 bases line up with TRBD2. This CDR3 is built from 17 residues. Germline CDR1 reads SEHNR; CDR2 reads FQNEAQ (reference sequence). The junction had 10 bases not matched to a gene; V was cut back by 4 bases and J by 5 bases.

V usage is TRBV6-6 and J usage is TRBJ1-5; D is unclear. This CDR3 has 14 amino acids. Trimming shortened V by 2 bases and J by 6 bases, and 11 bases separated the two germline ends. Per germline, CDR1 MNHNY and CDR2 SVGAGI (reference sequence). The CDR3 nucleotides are TGTGCCAGCAGTTACGAGGGAGAGGTTCAGCCCCAGCATTTT. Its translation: CASSYEGEVQPQHF.

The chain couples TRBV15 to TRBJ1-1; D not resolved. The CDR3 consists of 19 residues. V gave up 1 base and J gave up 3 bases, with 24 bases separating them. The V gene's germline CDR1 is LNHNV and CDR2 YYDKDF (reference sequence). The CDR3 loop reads CATSRGRPRGLPVYTEAFF. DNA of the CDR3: TGTGCCACCAGCAGAGGCAGGCCTCGAGGACTACCGGTATACACTGAAGCTTTCTTT.

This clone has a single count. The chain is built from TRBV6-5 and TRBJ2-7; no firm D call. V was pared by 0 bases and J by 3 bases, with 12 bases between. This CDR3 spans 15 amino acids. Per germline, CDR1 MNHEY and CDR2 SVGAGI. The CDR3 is CASSYSLPTNYEQYF. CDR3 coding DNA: TGTGCCAGCAGTTACTCTTTGCCAACTAACTACGAGCAGTACTTC.

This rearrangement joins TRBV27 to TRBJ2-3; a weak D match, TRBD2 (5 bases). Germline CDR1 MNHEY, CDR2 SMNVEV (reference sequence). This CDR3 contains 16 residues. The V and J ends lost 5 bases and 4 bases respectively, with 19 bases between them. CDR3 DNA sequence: TGTGCCAGCAGTCCAACGATCGGGGTCCACTCAGATACGCAGTATTTT. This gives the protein CASSPTIGVHSDTQYF.

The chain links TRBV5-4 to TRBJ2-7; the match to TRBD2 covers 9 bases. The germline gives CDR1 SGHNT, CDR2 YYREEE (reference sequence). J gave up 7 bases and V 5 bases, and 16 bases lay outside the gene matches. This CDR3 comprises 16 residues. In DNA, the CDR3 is TGTGCCAGCAGTTTAGATTCGGGACTAGCTTCTAGGGAGCAGTACTTC. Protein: CASSLDSGLASREQYF.

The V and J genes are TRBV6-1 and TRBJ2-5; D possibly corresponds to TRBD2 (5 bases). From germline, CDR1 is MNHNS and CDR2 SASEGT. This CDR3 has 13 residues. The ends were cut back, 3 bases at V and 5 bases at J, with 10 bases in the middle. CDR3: CASSDRGWETQYF. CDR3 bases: TGTGCCAGCAGTGATCGGGGATGGGAGACCCAGTACTTC.

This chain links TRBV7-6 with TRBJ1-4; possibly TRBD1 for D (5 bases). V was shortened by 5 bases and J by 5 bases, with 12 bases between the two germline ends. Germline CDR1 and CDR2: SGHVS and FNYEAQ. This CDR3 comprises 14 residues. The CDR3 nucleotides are TGTGCCAGCAGCCCGGGACTGAGCAATGAAAAACTGTTTTTT. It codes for CASSPGLSNEKLFF.

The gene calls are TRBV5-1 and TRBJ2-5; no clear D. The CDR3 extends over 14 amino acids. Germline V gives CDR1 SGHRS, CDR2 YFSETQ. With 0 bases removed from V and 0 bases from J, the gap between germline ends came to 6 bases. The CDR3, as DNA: TGCGCCAGCAGCTTGGGACTGGACCAAGAGACCCAGTACTTC. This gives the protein CASSLGLDQETQYF.

The CDR3 bases are TGCAGCGTTACGGGACAGGGGGTCACCGGGGAGCTGTTTTTT. Its translation: CSVTGQGVTGELFF. This chain connects TRBV29-1 to TRBJ2-2; 11 nucleotides align to TRBD1. The CDR3 extends over 14 amino acids. The junction had 3 bases not matched to a gene; V was cut back by 5 bases and J by 4 bases. The germline V gene has CDR1 SQVTM and CDR2 ANQGSEA.

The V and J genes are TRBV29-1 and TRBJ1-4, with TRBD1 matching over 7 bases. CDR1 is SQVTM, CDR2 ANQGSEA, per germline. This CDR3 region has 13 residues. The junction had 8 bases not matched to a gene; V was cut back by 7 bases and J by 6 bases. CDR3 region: CSGRGQRDEKLFF. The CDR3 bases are TGCAGCGGAAGGGGACAGAGAGATGAAAAACTGTTTTTT.

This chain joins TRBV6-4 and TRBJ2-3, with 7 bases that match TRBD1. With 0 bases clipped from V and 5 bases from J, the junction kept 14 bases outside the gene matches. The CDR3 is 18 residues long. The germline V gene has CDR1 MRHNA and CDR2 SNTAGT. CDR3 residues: CASSDSGGTEGHIDTQYF. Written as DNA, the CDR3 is TGTGCCAGCAGTGACTCAGGTGGGACAGAAGGGCATATAGATACGCAGTATTTT.

The CDR3 nucleotides read TGTGCCAGGGAACTAGCGGGGGACGGGAATGAGCAGTTCTTC. This encodes CARELAGDGNEQFF. The V gene is TRBV19, the J gene TRBJ2-1; 11 bases fit TRBD2. Trimming at V came to 9 bases and at J to 7 bases, leaving 8 bases not matched to a gene. This CDR3 has 14 amino acids. Germline CDR1 is LNHDA and CDR2 is SQIVND (reference sequence).

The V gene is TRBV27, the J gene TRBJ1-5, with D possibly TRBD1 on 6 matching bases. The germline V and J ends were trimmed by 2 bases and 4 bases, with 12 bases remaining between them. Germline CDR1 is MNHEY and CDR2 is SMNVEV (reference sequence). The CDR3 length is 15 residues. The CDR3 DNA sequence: TGTGCCAGCAGTTTAGACTCTACAGGGAATCAGCCCCAGCATTTT. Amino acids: CASSLDSTGNQPQHF.

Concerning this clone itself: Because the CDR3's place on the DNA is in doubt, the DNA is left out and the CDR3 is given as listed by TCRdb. The CDR3 reads CASSTSGGINYGYTF. This chain connects TRBV6-5 to TRBJ1-2. The CDR3 has 15 residues if both end residues are counted. CDR1 MNHEY and CDR2 SVGAGI come from the germline V gene.

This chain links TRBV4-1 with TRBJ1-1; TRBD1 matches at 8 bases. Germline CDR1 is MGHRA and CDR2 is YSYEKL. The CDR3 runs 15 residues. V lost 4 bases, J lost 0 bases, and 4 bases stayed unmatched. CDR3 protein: CASSLQGAMNTEAFF. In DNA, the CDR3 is TGCGCCAGCAGCCTCCAGGGGGCGATGAACACTGAAGCTTTCTTT.

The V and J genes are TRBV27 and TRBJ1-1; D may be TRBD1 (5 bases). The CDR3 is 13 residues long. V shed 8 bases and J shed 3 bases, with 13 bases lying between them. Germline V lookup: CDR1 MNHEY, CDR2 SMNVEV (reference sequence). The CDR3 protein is CASRGEADTEAFF. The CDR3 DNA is TGTGCCAGCCGGGGGGAAGCCGACACTGAAGCTTTCTTT.

The CDR3 DNA reads as TGTGCCATCAGCCCCCGACAGGGAAGCACTGAAGCTTTCTTT. Translated: CAISPRQGSTEAFF. The rearrangement uses TRBV10-3 and TRBJ1-1; the match to TRBD1 covers 7 bases. Looked up from germline, CDR1 is ENHRY and CDR2 is SYGVKD. V shed 6 bases and J 4 bases; nucleotides not matched to a gene: 8. The CDR3 is 14 residues long.

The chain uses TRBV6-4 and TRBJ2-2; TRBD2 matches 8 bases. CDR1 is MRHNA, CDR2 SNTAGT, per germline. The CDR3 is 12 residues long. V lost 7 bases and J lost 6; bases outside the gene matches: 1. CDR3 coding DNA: TGTGCCAGCAACGGGGGGGCCGGGGAGCTGTTTTTT. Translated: CASNGGAGELFF.

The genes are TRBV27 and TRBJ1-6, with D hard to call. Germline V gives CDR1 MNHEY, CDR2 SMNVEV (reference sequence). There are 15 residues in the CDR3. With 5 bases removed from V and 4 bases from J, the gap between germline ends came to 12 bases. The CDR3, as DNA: TGTGCCAGCAGTCCCGACACCCGATATAATTCACCCCTCCACTTT. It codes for CASSPDTRYNSPLHF.

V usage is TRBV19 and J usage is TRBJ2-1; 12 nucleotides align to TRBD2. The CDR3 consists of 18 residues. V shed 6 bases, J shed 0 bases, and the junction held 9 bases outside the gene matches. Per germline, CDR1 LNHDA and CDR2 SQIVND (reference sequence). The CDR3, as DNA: TGTGCCAGTAGCCCCCTAGCGGGGGGGGCCAGCTCCTACAATGAGCAGTTCTTC. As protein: CASSPLAGGASSYNEQFF. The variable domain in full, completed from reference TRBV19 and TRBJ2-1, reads DGGITQSPKYLFRKEGQNVTLSCEQNLNHDAMYWYRQDPGQGLRLIYYSQIVNDFQKGDIAEGYSVSREKKESFPLTVTSAQKNPTAFYLCASSPLAGGASSYNEQFFGPGTRLTVL.